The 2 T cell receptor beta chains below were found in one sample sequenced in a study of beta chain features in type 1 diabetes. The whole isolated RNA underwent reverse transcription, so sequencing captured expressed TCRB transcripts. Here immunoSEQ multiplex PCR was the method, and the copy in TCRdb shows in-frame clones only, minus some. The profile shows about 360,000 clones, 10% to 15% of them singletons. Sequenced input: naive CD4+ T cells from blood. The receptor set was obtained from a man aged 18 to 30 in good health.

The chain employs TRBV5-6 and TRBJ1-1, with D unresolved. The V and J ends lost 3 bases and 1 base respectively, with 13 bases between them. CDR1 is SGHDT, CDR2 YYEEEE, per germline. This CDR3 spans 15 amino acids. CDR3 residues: CASSSLSPGNTEAFF. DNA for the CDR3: TGTGCCAGCAGCTCCCTCAGCCCGGGGAACACTGAAGCTTTCTTT.

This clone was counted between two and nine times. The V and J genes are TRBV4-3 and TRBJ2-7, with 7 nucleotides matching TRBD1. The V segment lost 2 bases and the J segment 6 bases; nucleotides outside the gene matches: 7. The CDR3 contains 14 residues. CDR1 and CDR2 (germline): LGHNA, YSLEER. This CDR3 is CASSQRDRTSEQYF. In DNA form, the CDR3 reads TGCGCCAGCAGCCAAAGGGACAGAACAAGCGAGCAGTACTTC.